Following are 24 T cell receptor beta chains from one sample sequenced in a study of metastatic and nonmetastatic thyroid tumors. Ahead of thyroid surgery, no patient had received treatment of any kind. Using MiXCR, TCRdb re-called clones from the PCR reads. Here the sample spans about 16,000 clones, 30% to 40% being singletons. The sample taken for sequencing was blood. The source of these receptors is a female donor with papillary thyroid cancer or a benign thyroid nodule (not recorded which). Some clones in this sample may be carry-over from other donors' samples.

This clone appeared many times. The chain employs TRBV7-2 and TRBJ2-1; possible D gene TRBD2, 5 bases. This CDR3 has 13 amino acids. Trimming removed 1 base at V and 7 bases at J, with 8 bases between. Per the germline V gene, CDR1 is SGHTA and CDR2 is FQGNSA. CDR3 coding DNA: TGTGCCAGCAGCTTAGGGACTGGGAATGAGCAGTTCTTC. This sequence encodes CASSLGTGNEQFF.

This clone ranks as medium-sized (0.01 to 0.1%). The chain uses TRBV12-3 or TRBV12-4 and TRBJ1-5; 10 bases match TRBD1. CDR3 length: 16 amino acids. J gave up 6 bases and V 6 bases, and 11 bases lay outside the gene matches. In DNA form, the CDR3 reads TGTGCCAGCAGCTACCTTACGGGACAGGGGCCTCAGCCCCAGCATTTT. Its protein is CASSYLTGQGPQPQHF.

This sequence joins TRBV30 and TRBJ1-2, with 9 bases aligning to TRBD1. Germline loops: CDR1 GTSNPN, CDR2 SVGIG (reference sequence). This CDR3 is 13 amino acids long. Trimming removed 7 bases from V and 5 bases from J; junction bases left unmatched: 8. The CDR3 region has the DNA TGTGCCTTCAGAACAGGGGGCCGGTATGGCTACACCTTC. This translates into CAFRTGGRYGYTF.

This chain joins TRBV20-1 and TRBJ2-2; 7 bases agree with TRBD1. The germline gives CDR1 DFQATT, CDR2 SNEGSKA (reference sequence). The trim removed 3 bases at V and 9 bases at J, leaving 10 bases unmatched. CDR3 length: 14 residues. The CDR3 sequence: CSARGDSAKRELFF. DNA of the CDR3: TGCAGTGCTAGGGGGGACAGTGCCAAGAGGGAGCTGTTTTTT.

This clone was seen more than once but under ten times. One end of the junction fails to match germline, which may point to a read error. The identical CDR3 is also encoded by other nucleotide sequences in the sample. The chain carries TRBV14 and TRBJ2-3, with D perhaps matching TRBD1 or TRBD2 (6 bases each). Germline V gives CDR1 SGHDN, CDR2 FVKESK. The CDR3 is made up of 14 amino acids. The CDR3 is CASSQGGRGDTQYF. The CDR3 DNA follows: TGTGCCAGCAGTCAAGGGGGGCGCGGTGATACGCAGTATTTT.

As for this clone: One end of the junction is discordant with germline, which a read error may explain. The chain employs TRBV24-1 and TRBJ2-6; the D call may be TRBD1 or TRBD2 (5 bases each). The germline gives CDR1 KGHDR, CDR2 SFDVKD. The CDR3 has 16 residues. CDR3 nucleotides: TGTGCCACTAGTGACCGGGACGGCTCTGGGGCCAACGTCCTGACTTTC. Protein: CATSDRDGSGANVLTF.

The chain recombines TRBV27 with TRBJ2-7; TRBD1 aligns across 8 bases. V was pared by 6 bases and J by 10 bases, with 14 bases of the junction left unmatched. CDR3 size: 14 residues. CDR1 MNHEY and CDR2 SMNVEV come from the germline V gene (reference sequence). Here the CDR3 DNA reads TGTGCCAGCAGAGTGGGACAGGCCTCCACTCATCAGTACTTC. Translation gives CASRVGQASTHQYF.

The V gene is TRBV3-1, the J gene TRBJ2-5; TRBD1 aligns across 10 bases. Trimming removed 4 bases from V and 5 bases from J; junction bases left unmatched: 4. The CDR3 length is 14 residues. Per the germline V gene, CDR1 is LGHDT and CDR2 is YNNKEL (reference sequence). The chain's CDR3 is CASSPDRGTETQYF. The DNA for the CDR3 is TGTGCCAGCAGCCCGGACAGGGGGACGGAGACCCAGTACTTC.

This clone was found many times. The chain has TRBV29-1 and TRBJ1-1; D call uncertain. This CDR3 region has 15 residues. CDR1 and CDR2 from the germline V gene are SQVTM and ANQGSEA. V was pared by 0 bases and J by 1 base, with 12 bases between. The CDR3 here is CSVEDAVRTNTEAFF. The CDR3, as DNA: TGCAGCGTTGAAGATGCGGTGCGGACGAACACTGAAGCTTTCTTT. The complete variable domain, with remaining parts taken from reference TRBV29-1 and TRBJ1-1, reads SAVISQKPSRDICQRGTSLTIQCQVDSQVTMMFWYRQQPGQSLTLIATANQGSEATYESGFVIDKFPISRPNLTFSTLTVSNMSPEDSSIYLCSVEDAVRTNTEAFFGQGTRLTVV.

A single count supports this clone. The gene calls are TRBV4-3 and TRBJ1-2; 9 positions agree with TRBD1. The length of the CDR3 is 14 residues. Trimming removed 6 bases from V and 5 bases from J; junction bases left unmatched: 7. The germline V gene encodes CDR1 LGHNA and CDR2 YSLEER. The chain's CDR3 is CASSPTGGGYGYTF. The CDR3 bases are TGCGCCAGCAGTCCCACAGGGGGCGGATATGGCTACACCTTC.

The chain carries TRBV6-1 and TRBJ1-2; D may be TRBD1 (6 bases). Trimming removed 6 bases at V and 8 bases at J, with 13 bases between. The CDR3 contains 12 residues. Per germline, CDR1 MNHNS and CDR2 SASEGT. CDR3 protein: CASREQGRGYTF. CDR3 DNA sequence: TGTGCCAGCAGGGAACAGGGTCGGGGCTACACCTTC.

The chain links TRBV19 to TRBJ2-7; TRBD1 matches 7 bases. J lost 4 bases, V lost 1 base, and 13 bases had no gene match. The germline gives CDR1 LNHDA, CDR2 SQIVND (reference sequence). This CDR3 spans 17 amino acids. This CDR3 is CASSIGTGGVISYEQYF. The CDR3 DNA is TGTGCCAGTAGTATAGGGACAGGAGGAGTTATTTCGTACGAGCAGTACTTC.

By sample fraction, this clone is medium-sized. The chain is built from TRBV19 and TRBJ1-2, with D tentatively TRBD1 (5 bases). V was shortened by 5 bases and J by 5 bases, with 12 bases between the two germline ends. The CDR3 is 13 amino acids. The germline V gene encodes CDR1 LNHDA and CDR2 SQIVND (reference sequence). This CDR3 reads CASSPPGTYGYTF. The DNA for the CDR3 is TGTGCCAGTAGTCCCCCAGGGACTTATGGCTACACCTTC.

This clone was seen once. An end of the junction does not agree with germline; a read error may underlie this. The J gene is TRBJ1-1, the V gene TRBV5-5; tentative D call: TRBD1 (6 bases). Germline V gives CDR1 SGHKS, CDR2 YYEKEE (reference sequence). CDR3 length: 13 residues. CDR3: CAISFGQNAEAFF. CDR3 in DNA: TGTGCCATCAGCTTCGGACAGAACGCTGAAGCTTTCTTT.

This clone is medium-sized (0.01 to 0.1%) within its sample. V gene TRBV2 combines with J gene TRBJ2-7; TRBD1 is a possible D gene (6 bases). V lost 3 bases to trimming and J lost 7 bases, with 16 bases between them. The germline V gene encodes CDR1 SNHLY and CDR2 FYNNEI. The CDR3 extends over 14 amino acids. As DNA, the CDR3 is TGTGCCAGCAGTGACGTACCTAGCACAGGGGAGCAGTACTTC. Protein: CASSDVPSTGEQYF.

By frequency in the sample, this clone is medium-sized. The V call is TRBV6-1, the J call TRBJ2-1, with D tentatively TRBD1 (6 bases). CDR3 length: 13 residues. Looked up from germline, CDR1 is MNHNS and CDR2 is SASEGT. The V and J ends lost 6 bases and 4 bases respectively, with 10 bases between them. This CDR3 is CASSRTVYNEQFF. The DNA for the CDR3 is TGTGCCAGCAGCAGGACAGTTTACAATGAGCAGTTCTTC.

This clone was counted at least ten times. A read error may explain this, as a much larger clone is one base away. This chain uses TRBV13 with TRBJ2-1; D is ambiguous. The CDR3 runs 13 residues. Trimming stripped 8 bases from V and 9 bases from J, with 17 bases between. CDR1 is PRHDT and CDR2 is FYEKMQ in the germline V gene (reference sequence). The CDR3 region has the DNA TGTGCCAGCTCTGGAAGTCCCACATGTGAGCAGTTCTTC. This encodes CASSGSPTCEQFF.

The chain recombines TRBV4-1 with TRBJ2-1; 14 positions agree with TRBD2. CDR3 length: 18 amino acids. Trimming at V came to 4 bases and at J to 7 bases, leaving 12 bases not matched to a gene. The germline V gene encodes CDR1 MGHRA and CDR2 YSYEKL. The CDR3 spells CASSPFAWTSGRTNEQFF. The CDR3 coding sequence is TGCGCCAGCAGCCCATTTGCCTGGACTAGCGGGAGGACGAATGAGCAGTTCTTC.

This clone was counted at least ten times. The rearrangement links TRBV20-1 to TRBJ1-2; TRBD1 is a possible D gene (5 bases). The CDR3 length is 17 residues. Trimming removed 3 bases from V and 1 base from J, with 21 bases in between. Germline CDR1 reads DFQATT; CDR2 reads SNEGSKA (reference sequence). DNA of the CDR3: TGCAGTGCTAGGGGACCGTTGTTGGGAAATGTTAACTATGGCTACACCTTC. Amino acid sequence: CSARGPLLGNVNYGYTF.

The J gene is TRBJ1-4, the V gene TRBV11-2; D is unclear. The germline V gene encodes CDR1 SGHAT and CDR2 FQNNGV. The CDR3 extends over 14 amino acids. The germline V and J ends were trimmed by 5 bases and 8 bases, with 15 bases remaining between them. CDR3 in amino acids: CASSRTGRSEKLFF. CDR3 nucleotides: TGTGCCAGCAGCCGTACGGGCCGGAGCGAAAAACTGTTTTTT.

This clone was picked up a small number of times. The chain carries TRBV27 and TRBJ1-2, with 9 nucleotides matching TRBD1. There are 13 residues in the CDR3. With 5 bases clipped from V and 8 bases from J, the junction kept 6 bases outside the gene matches. The germline CDR1 and CDR2 sequences are MNHEY and SMNVEV (reference sequence). The CDR3 DNA reads TGTGCCAGCAGTCCCGGGACAGGGACCGGCTACACCTTC. This sequence encodes CASSPGTGTGYTF.

The chain is built from TRBV20-1 and TRBJ2-1, with D tentatively TRBD1 (7 bases). The CDR3 totals 13 residues. Germline lookup yields CDR1 DFQATT and CDR2 SNEGSKA (reference sequence). CDR3 nucleotides: TGCAGCGCGGAGGGGGCCTCGGTCAATGAGCAGTTCTTC. Translation: CSAEGASVNEQFF.

There are a few counts of this clone. This chain links TRBV28 with TRBJ2-7, with TRBD1 matching over 7 bases. CDR1 and CDR2 (germline): MDHEN, SYDVKM. The ends lost 5 bases at V and 4 bases at J; junction bases unmatched: 11. The CDR3 has 15 residues. The chain's CDR3 is CASSLGTVSVYEQYF. The CDR3 DNA reads TGTGCCAGCAGTCTCGGGACAGTATCGGTTTACGAGCAGTACTTC. The full variable domain, rest sourced from reference TRBV28 and TRBJ2-7, is DVKVTQSSRYLVKRTGEKVFLECVQDMDHENMFWYRQDPGLGLRLIYFSYDVKMKEKGDIPEGYSVSREKKERFSLILESASTNQTSMYLCASSLGTVSVYEQYFGPGTRLTVT.

The rearrangement joins TRBV20-1 to TRBJ2-2; TRBD1 aligns across 10 bases. Germline loops: CDR1 DFQATT, CDR2 SNEGSKA (reference sequence). V was pared by 0 bases and J by 3 bases, with 7 bases of the junction left unmatched. CDR3 length: 17 residues. The chain's CDR3 is CSARDLRTGGDTGELFF. The CDR3 DNA follows: TGCAGTGCTAGAGATTTGAGGACAGGGGGTGACACCGGGGAGCTGTTTTTT.